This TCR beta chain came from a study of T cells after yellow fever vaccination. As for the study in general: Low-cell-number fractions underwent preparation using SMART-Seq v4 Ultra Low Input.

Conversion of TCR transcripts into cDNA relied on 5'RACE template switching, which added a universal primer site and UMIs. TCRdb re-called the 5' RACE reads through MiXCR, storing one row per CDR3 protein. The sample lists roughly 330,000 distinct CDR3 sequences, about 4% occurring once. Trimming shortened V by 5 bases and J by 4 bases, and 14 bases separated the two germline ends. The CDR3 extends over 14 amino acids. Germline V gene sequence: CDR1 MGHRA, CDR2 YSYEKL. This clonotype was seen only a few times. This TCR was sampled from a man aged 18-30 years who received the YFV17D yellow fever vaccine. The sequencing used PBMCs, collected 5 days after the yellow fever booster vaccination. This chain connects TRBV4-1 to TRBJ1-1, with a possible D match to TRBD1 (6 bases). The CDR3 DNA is TGCGCCAGCAGCGGACCGCTCAGGGGCACTGAAGCTTTCTTT. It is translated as CASSGPLRGTEAFF.